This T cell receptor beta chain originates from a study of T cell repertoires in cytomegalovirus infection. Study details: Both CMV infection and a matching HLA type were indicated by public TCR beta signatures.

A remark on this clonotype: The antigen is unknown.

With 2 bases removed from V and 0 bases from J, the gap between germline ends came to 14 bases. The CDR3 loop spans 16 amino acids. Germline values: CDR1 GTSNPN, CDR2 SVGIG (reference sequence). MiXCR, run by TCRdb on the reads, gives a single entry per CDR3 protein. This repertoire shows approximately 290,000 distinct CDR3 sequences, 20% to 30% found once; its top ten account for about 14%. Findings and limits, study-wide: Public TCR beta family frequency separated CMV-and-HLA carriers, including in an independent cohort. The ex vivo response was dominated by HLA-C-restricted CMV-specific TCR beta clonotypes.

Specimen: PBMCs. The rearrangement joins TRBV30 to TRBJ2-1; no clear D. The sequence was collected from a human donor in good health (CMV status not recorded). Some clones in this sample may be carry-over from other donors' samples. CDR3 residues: CAWSPSPVFSYNEQFF. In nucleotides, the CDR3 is TGTGCCTGGAGTCCTTCACCCGTATTCTCCTACAATGAGCAGTTCTTC. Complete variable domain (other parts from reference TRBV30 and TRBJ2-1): SQTIHQWPATLVQPVGSPLSLECTVEGTSNPNLYWYRQAAGRGLQLLFYSVGIGQISSEVPQNLSASRPQDRQFILSSKKLLLSDSGFYLCAWSPSPVFSYNEQFFGPGTRLTVL.